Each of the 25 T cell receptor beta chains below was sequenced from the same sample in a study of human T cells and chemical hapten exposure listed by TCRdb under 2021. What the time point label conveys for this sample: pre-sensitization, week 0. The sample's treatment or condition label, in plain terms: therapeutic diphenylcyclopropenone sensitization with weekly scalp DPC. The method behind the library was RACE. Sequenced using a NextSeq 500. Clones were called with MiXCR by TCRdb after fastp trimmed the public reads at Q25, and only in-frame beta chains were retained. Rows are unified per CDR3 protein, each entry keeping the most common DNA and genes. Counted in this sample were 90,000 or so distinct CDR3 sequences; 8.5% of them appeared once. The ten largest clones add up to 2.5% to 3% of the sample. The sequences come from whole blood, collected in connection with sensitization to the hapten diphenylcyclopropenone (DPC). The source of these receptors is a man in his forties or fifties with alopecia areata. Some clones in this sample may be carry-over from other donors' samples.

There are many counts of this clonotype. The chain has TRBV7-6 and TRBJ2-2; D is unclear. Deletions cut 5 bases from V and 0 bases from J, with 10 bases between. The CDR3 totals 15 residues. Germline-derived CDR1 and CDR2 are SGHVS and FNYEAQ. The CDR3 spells CASSQATANTGELFF. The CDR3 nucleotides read TGTGCCAGCAGCCAAGCGACTGCGAACACCGGGGAGCTGTTTTTT.

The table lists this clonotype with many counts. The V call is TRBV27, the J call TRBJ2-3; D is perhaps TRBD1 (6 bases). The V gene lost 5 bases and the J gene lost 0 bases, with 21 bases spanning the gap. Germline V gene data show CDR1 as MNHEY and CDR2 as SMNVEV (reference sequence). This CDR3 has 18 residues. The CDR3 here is CASSISPYRALSTDTQYF. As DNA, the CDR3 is TGTGCCAGCAGTATTAGCCCCTACAGGGCCCTTAGCACAGATACGCAGTATTTT.

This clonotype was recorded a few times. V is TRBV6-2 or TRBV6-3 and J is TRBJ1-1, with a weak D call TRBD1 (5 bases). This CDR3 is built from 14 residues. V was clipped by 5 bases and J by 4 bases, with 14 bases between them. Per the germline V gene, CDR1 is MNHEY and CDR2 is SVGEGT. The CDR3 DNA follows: TGTGCCAGCAGTCCCGCAGGGAGGGGCACTGAAGCTTTCTTT. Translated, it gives CASSPAGRGTEAFF.

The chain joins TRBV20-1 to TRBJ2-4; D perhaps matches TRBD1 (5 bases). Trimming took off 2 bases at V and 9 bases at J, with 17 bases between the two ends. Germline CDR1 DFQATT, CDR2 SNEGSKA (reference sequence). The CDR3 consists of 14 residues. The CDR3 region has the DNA TGCAGTGCTAGATCAGGGTCGATCCCAGGCATTCAGTACTTC. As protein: CSARSGSIPGIQYF.

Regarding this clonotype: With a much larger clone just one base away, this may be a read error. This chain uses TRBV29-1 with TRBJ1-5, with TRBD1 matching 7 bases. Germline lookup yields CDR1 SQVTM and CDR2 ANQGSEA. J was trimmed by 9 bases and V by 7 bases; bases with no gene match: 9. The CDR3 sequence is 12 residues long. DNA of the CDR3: TGCAGCGCGAGGACAGGCACGGGGCCCCAGCATTTT. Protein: CSARTGTGPQHF. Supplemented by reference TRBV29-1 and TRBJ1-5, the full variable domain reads SAVISQKPSRDICQRGTSLTIQCQVDSQVTMMFWYRQQPGQSLTLIATANQGSEATYESGFVIDKFPISRPNLTFSTLTVSNMSPEDSSIYLCSARTGTGPQHFGDGTRLSIL.

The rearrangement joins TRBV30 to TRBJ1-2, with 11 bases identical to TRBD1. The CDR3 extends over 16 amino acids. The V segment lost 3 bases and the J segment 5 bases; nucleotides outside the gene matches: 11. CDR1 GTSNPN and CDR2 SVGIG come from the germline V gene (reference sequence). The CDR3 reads CAWRPAGTGGSYGYTF. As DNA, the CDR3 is TGTGCCTGGAGACCCGCGGGGACAGGGGGGAGTTATGGCTACACCTTC.

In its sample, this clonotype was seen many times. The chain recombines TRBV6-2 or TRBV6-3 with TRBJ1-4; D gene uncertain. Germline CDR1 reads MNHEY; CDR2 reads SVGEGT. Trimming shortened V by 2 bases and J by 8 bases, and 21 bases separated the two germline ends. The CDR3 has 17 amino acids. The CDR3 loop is CASSYGPVVTMGEKLFF. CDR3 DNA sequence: TGTGCCAGCAGTTACGGACCGGTGGTCACCATGGGGGAAAAACTGTTTTTT.

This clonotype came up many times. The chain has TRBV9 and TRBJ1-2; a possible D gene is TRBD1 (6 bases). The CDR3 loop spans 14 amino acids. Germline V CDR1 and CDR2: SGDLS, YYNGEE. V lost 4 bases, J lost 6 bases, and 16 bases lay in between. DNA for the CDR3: TGTGCCAGCAGCCCCCCCTGGACAGCAGATGGCTACACCTTC. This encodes CASSPPWTADGYTF.

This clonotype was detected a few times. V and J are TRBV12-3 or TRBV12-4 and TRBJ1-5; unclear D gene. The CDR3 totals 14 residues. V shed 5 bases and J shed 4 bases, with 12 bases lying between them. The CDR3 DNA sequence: TGTGCCAGCAGTACCCTTGGCCTGAATCAGCCCCAGCATTTT. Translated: CASSTLGLNQPQHF.

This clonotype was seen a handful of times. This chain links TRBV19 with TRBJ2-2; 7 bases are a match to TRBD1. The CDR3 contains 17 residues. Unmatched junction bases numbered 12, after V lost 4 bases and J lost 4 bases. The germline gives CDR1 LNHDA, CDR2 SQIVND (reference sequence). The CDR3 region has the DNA TGTGCCAGTAGTACCCCCCCGACAGGGCGGAGCACCGGGGAGCTGTTTTTT. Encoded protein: CASSTPPTGRSTGELFF.

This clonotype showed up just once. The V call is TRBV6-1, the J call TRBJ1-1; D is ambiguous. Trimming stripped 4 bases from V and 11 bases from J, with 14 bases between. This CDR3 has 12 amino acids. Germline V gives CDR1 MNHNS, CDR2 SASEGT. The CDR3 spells CASSVAGCEAFF. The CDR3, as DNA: TGTGCCAGCAGTGTTGCGGGATGTGAGGCTTTCTTT.

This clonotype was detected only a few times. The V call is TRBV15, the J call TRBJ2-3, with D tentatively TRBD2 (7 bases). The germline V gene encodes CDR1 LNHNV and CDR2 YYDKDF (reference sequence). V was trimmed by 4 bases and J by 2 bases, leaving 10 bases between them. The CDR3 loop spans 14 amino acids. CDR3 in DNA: TGTGCCACCAGCACGGGGGGCTTCACAGATACGCAGTATTTT. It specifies CATSTGGFTDTQYF. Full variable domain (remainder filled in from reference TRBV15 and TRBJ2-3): DAMVIQNPRYQVTQFGKPVTLSCSQTLNHNVMYWYQQKSSQAPKLLFHYYDKDFNNEADTPDNFQSRRPNTSFCFLDIRSPGLGDTAMYLCATSTGGFTDTQYFGPGTRLTVL.

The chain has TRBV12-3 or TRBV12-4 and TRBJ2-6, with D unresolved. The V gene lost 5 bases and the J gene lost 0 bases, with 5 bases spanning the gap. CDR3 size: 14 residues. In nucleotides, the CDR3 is TGTGCCAGCAGTCCAAACTCTGGGGCCAACGTCCTGACTTTC. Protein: CASSPNSGANVLTF.

This CDR3 reads CASSVGPHLYEQYF. CDR3 nucleotide sequence: TGTGCCAGCAGCGTAGGCCCCCACCTATACGAGCAGTACTTC. V and J are TRBV9 and TRBJ2-7; D is uncertain. This CDR3 region has 14 residues. Germline values: CDR1 SGDLS, CDR2 YYNGEE. Deletions cut 0 bases from V and 4 bases from J, with 11 bases between.

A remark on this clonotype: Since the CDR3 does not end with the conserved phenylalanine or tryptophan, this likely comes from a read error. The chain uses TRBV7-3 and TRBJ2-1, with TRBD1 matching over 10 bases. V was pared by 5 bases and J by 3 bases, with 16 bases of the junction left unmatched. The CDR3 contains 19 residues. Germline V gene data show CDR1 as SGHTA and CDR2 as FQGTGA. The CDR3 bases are TGTGCCAGCAGCCCAGGGACAGGGGCCCCCCCCGATTTCTACAATGAGCAGTTCCTC. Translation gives CASSPGTGAPPDFYNEQFL.

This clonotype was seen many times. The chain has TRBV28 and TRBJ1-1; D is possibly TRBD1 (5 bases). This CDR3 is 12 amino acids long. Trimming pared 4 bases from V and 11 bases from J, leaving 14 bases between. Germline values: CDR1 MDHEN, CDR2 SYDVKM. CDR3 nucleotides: TGTGCCAGCAGTTGGCTGGGGGGGATGGCTTTCTTT. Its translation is CASSWLGGMAFF.

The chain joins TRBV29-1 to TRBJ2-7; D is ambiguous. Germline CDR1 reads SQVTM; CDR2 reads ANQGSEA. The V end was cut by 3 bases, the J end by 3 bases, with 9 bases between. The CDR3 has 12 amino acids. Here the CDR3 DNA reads TGCAGCGTTGAGGGCGGAATCTACGAGCAGTACTTC. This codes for CSVEGGIYEQYF.

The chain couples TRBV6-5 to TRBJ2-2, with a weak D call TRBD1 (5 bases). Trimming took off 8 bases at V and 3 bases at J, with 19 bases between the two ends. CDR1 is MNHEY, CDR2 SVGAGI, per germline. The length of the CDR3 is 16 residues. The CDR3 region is CASEAGPALDTGELFF. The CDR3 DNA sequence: TGTGCCAGCGAGGCAGGGCCCGCCCTGGACACCGGGGAGCTGTTTTTT.

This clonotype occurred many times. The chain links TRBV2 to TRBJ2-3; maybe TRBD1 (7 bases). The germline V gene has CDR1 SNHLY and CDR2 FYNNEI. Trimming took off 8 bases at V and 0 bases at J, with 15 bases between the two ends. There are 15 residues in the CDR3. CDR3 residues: CASLEQGTSTDTQYF. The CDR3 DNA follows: TGTGCCAGCTTGGAACAGGGGACTAGCACAGATACGCAGTATTTT. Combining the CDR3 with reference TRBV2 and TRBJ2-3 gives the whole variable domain EPEVTQTPSHQVTQMGQEVILRCVPISNHLYFYWYRQILGQKVEFLVSFYNNEISEKSEIFDDQFSVERPDGSNFTLKIRSTKLEDSAMYFCASLEQGTSTDTQYFGPGTRLTVL.

The CDR3 reads CASSEARIEGYTF. In DNA, the CDR3 is TGTGCCAGCAGTGAAGCCCGAATTGAAGGCTACACCTTC. The chain couples TRBV6-1 to TRBJ1-2; D is unclear. Germline lookup yields CDR1 MNHNS and CDR2 SASEGT. Trimming pared 0 bases from V and 8 bases from J, leaving 10 bases between. The length of the CDR3 is 13 residues.

Here the CDR3 DNA reads TGTGCCAGCAGTGAGTCGGATACGCAGTATTTT. Protein: CASSESDTQYF. J is TRBJ2-3 and V is TRBV6-1; no reliable D call. The CDR3 spans 11 residues. In germline, CDR1 is MNHNS, CDR2 SASEGT. V was shortened by 3 bases and J by 6 bases, with 4 bases between the two germline ends.

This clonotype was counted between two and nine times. CDR3 amino acids: CASSQEGQSTDTQYF. As DNA, the CDR3 is TGTGCCAGCAGCCAAGAGGGACAGTCCACAGATACGCAGTATTTT. This chain uses TRBV3-1 with TRBJ2-3; 7 bases fit TRBD1. Germline V lookup: CDR1 LGHDT, CDR2 YNNKEL (reference sequence). V trimming: 0 bases; J trimming: 2 bases; junction bases outside the gene matches: 2. This CDR3 region has 15 residues.

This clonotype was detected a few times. The CDR3 is CASSYTSLGFEQFF. In nucleotides, the CDR3 is TGTGCCAGCAGTTACACGTCGCTCGGGTTTGAGCAGTTCTTC. J is TRBJ2-1 and V is TRBV6-5; D is ambiguous. The V gene's germline CDR1 is MNHEY and CDR2 SVGAGI. This CDR3 comprises 14 residues. The V gene lost 2 bases and the J gene lost 9 bases, with 14 bases spanning the gap.

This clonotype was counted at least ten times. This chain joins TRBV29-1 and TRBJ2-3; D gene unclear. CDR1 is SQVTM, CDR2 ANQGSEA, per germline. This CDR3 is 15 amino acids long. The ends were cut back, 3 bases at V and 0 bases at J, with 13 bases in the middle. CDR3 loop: CSVDLLGSSTDTQYF. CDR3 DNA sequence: TGCAGCGTTGACTTATTGGGGTCTAGCACAGATACGCAGTATTTT.

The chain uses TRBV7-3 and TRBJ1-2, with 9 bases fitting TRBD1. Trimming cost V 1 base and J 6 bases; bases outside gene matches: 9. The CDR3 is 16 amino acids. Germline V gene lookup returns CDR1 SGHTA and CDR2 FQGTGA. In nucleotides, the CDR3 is TGTGCCAGCAGCTTAAAGGGGCACAGGGGGCCAGATGGCTACACCTTC. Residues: CASSLKGHRGPDGYTF.